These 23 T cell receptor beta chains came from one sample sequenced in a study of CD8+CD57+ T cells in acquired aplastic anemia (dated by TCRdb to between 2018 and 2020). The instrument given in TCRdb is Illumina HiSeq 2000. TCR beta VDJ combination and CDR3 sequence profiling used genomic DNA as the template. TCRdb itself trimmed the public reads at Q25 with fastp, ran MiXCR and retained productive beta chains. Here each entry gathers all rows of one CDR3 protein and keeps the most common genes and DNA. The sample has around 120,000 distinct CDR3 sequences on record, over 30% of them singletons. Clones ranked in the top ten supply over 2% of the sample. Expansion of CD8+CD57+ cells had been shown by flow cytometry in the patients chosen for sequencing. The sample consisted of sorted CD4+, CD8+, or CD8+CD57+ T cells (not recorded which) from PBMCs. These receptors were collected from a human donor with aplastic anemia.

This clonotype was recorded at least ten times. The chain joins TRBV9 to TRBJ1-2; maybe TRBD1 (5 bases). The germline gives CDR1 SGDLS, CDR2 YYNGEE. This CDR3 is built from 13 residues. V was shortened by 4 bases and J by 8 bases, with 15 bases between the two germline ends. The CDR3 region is CASSPGRGRGYTF. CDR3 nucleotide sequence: TGTGCCAGCAGCCCGGGGAGGGGACGAGGCTACACCTTC.

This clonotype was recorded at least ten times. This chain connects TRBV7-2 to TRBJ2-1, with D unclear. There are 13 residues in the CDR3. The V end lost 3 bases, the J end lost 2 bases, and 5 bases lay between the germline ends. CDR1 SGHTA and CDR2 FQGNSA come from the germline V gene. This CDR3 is CASSLAAYNEQFF. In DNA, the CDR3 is TGTGCCAGCAGCTTGGCTGCCTACAATGAGCAGTTCTTC.

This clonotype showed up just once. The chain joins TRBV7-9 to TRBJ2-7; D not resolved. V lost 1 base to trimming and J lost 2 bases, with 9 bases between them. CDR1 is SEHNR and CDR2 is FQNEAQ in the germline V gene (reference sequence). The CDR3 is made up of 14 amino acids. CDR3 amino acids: CASSLGRIPYEQYF. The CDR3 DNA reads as TGTGCCAGCAGCTTAGGAAGGATTCCCTACGAGCAGTACTTC.

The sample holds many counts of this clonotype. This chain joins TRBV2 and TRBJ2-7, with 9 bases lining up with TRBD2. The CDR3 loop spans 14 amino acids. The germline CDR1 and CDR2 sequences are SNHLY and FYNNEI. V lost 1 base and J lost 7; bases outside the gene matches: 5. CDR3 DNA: TGTGCCAGCAGTGAAGGAGCGGGGGGTCGGGAGCAGTACGTC. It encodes CASSEGAGGREQYV.

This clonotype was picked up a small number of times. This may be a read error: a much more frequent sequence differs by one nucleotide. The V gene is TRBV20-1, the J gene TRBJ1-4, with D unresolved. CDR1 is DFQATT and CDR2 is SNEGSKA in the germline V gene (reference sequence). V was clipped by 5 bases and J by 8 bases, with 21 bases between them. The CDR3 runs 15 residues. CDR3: CSAPQCRGWKEKLFF. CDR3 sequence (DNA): TGCAGTGCTCCACAGTGTAGAGGCTGGAAAGAAAAACTGTTTTTT.

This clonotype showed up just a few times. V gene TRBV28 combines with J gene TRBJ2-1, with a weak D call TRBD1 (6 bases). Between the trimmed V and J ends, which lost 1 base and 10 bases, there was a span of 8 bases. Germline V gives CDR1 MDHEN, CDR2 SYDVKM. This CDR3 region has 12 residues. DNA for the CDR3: TGTGCCAGCAGTTTATCAGGGGAAGAGCAGTTCTTC. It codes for CASSLSGEEQFF.

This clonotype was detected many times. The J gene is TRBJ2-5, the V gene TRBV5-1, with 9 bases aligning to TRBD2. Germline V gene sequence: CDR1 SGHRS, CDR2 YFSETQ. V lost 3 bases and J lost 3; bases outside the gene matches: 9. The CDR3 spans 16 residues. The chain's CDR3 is CASSSSGGGAKETQYF. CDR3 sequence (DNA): TGCGCCAGCAGCTCCAGTGGCGGGGGGGCGAAAGAGACCCAGTACTTC.

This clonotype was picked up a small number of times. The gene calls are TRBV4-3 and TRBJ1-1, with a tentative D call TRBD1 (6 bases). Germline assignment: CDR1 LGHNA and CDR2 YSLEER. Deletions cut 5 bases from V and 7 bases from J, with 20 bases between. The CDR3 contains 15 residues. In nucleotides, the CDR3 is TGCGCCAGCAGCTTCGAGTCCGGGGGGCAGAGTGAAGCTTTCTTT. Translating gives CASSFESGGQSEAFF.

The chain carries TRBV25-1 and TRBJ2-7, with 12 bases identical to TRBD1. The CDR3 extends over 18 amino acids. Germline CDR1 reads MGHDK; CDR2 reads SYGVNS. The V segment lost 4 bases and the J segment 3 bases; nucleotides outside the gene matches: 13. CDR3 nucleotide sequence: TGTGCCAGCAGTGCCGGGACAGGGGGCGCGGGGGGTGACTACGAGCAGTACTTC. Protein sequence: CASSAGTGGAGGDYEQYF.

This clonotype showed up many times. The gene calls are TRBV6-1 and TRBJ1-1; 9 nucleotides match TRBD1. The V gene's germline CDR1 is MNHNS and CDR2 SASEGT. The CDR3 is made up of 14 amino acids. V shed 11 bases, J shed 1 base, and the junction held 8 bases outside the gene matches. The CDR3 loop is CAAHQGQGNTEAFF. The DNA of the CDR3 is TGTGCCGCTCACCAGGGACAGGGGAACACTGAAGCTTTCTTT.

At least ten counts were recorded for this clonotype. The CDR3 DNA is TGTGCCAGCAGCCAACGACAGGACGACTCCTATAATTCACCCCTCCACTTT. Amino acid sequence: CASSQRQDDSYNSPLHF. The V call is TRBV4-2, the J call TRBJ1-6, with a possible D match to TRBD1 (6 bases). Germline V gene data show CDR1 as LGHNA and CDR2 as YNFKEQ. The CDR3 is 17 amino acids. The germline V and J ends were trimmed by 2 bases and 0 bases, with 11 bases remaining between them.

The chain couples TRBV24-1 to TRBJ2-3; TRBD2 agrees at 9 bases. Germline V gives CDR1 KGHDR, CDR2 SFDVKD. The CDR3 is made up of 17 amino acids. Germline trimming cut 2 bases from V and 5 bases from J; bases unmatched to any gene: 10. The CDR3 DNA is TGTGCCACCAGTGATTATTTCGGCGGGGGGGCCAGAGATACGCAGTATTTT. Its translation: CATSDYFGGGARDTQYF.

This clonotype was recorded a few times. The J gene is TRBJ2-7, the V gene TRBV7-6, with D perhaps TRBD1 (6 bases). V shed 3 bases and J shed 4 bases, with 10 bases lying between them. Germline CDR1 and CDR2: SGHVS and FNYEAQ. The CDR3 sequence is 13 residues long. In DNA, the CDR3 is TGTGCCAGCAGCTTTGGGCAGGGGTACGAGCAGTACTTC. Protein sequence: CASSFGQGYEQYF.

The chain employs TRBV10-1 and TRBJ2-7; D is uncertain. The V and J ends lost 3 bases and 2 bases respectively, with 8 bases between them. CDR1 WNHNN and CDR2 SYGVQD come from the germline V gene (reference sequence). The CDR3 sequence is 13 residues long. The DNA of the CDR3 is TGCGCCAGCAGTGAAGCAACAGCCTACGAGCAGTACTTC. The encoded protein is CASSEATAYEQYF.

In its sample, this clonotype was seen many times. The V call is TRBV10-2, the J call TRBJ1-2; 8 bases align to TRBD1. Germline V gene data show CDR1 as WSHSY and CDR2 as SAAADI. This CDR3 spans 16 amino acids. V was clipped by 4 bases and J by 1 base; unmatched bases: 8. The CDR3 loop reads CASSVNGQGLNYGYTF. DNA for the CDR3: TGCGCCAGCAGTGTAAACGGACAGGGCCTTAACTATGGCTACACCTTC.

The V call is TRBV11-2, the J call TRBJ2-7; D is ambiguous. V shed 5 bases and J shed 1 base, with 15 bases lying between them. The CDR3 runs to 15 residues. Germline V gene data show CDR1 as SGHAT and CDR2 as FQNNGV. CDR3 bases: TGTGCCAGCAGCGCTGCGACCGGGCTATCCTACGAGCAGTACTTC. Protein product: CASSAATGLSYEQYF.

In DNA, the CDR3 is TGTGCCACCAGCAGAGATAGGACAGGGGCTGGAAACACCATATATTTT. Amino acids: CATSRDRTGAGNTIYF. The gene calls are TRBV15 and TRBJ1-3, with 9 bases fitting TRBD1. The junction had 2 bases not matched to a gene; V was cut back by 0 bases and J by 2 bases. CDR1 and CDR2 from the germline V gene are LNHNV and YYDKDF (reference sequence). The CDR3 is 16 residues long.

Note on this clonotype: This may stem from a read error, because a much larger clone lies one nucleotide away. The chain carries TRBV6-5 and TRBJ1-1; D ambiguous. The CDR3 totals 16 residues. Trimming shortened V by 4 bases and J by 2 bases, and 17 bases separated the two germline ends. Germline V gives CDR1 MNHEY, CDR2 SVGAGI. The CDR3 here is CASSCSRFGTNTEAFF. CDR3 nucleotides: TGTGCCAGCAGTTGCTCGAGGTTCGGTACTAACACTGAAGCTTTCTTT.

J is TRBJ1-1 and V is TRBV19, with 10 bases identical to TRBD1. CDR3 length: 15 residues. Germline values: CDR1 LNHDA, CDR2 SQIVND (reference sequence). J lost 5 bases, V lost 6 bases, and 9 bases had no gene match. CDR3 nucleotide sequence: TGTGCCAGTAGGGCTGGGACAGGGGTAACAACTGAAGCTTTCTTT. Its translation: CASRAGTGVTTEAFF.

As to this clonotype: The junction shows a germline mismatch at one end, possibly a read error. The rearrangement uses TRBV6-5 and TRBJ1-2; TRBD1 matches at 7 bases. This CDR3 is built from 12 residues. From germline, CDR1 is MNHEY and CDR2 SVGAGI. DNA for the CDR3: TGTGCCAGCAGTTACGAGGGAGGGGGCTACACCTTT. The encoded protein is CASSYEGGGYTF.

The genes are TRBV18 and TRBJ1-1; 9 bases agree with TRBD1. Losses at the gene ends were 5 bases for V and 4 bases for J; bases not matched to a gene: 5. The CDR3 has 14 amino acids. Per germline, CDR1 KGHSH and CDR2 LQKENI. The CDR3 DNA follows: TGTGCCAGCTCATCAGGGACAGGGTCCACTGAAGCTTTCTTT. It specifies CASSSGTGSTEAFF.

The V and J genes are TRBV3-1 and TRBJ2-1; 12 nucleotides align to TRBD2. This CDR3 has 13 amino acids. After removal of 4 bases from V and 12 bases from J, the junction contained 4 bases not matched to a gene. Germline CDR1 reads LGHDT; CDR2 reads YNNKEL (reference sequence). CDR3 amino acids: CASSRSSGGGQFF. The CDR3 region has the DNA TGTGCCAGCAGCCGATCTAGCGGGGGGGGGCAGTTCTTC.

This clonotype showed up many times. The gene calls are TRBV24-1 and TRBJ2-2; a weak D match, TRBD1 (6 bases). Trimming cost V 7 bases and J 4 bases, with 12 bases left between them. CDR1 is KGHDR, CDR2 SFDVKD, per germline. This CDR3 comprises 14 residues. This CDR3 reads CATSRDTITGELFF. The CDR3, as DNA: TGTGCCACCAGCAGGGACACGATCACCGGGGAGCTGTTTTTT.